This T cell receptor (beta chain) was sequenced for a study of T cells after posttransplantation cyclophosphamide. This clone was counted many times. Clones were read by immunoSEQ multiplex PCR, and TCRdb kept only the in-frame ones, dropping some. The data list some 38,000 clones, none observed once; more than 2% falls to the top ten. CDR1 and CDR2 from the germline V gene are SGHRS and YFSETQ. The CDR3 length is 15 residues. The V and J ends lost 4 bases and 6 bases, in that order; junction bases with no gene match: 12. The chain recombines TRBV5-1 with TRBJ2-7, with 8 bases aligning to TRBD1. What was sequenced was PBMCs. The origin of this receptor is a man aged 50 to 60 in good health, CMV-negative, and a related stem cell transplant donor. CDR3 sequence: CASSEIGQGGGEQYF. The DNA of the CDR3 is TGCGCCAGCAGCGAAATAGGACAGGGTGGCGGCGAGCAGTACTTC.